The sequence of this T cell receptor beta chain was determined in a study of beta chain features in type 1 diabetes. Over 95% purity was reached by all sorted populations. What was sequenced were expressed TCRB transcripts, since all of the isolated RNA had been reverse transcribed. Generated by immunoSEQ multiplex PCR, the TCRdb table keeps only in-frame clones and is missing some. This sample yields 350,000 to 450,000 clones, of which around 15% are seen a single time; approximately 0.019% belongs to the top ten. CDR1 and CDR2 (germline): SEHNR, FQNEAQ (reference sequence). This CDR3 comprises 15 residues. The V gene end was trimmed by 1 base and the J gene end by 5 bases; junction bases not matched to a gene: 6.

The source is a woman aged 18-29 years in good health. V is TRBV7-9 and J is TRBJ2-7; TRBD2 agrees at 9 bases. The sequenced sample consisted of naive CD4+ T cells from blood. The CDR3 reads CASSLEAGGYHEQYF. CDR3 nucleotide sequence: TGTGCCAGCAGCTTAGAAGCGGGAGGTTACCACGAGCAGTACTTC.